One sample yielded the 6 T cell receptor beta chains listed below, sequenced in a study of CD8 T cells in Susac syndrome. Random hexamers were used to reverse transcribe an amount of roughly 0.45 to 1 ug RNA. One entry per CDR3 protein results from TCRdb running MiXCR on the immunoSEQ multiplex PCR reads. The repertoire holds about 90,000 distinct CDR3 sequences, with 85% to 95% as singletons. The sequenced material came from CD8+ T cells from PBMCs. All receptors come from a human donor in good health.

The V gene is TRBV29-1, the J gene TRBJ1-1; the D is unclear. CDR3 length: 9 residues. Germline lookup yields CDR1 SQVTM and CDR2 ANQGSEA. The V and J ends lost 3 bases and 7 bases respectively, with 3 bases between them. The CDR3 reads CSVDREAFF. In DNA form, the CDR3 reads TGCAGCGTTGATCGTGAAGCTTTCTTT.

The chain carries TRBV13 and TRBJ2-6, with D unclear. The V gene lost 0 bases and the J gene lost 13 bases, with 10 bases spanning the gap. Germline lookup yields CDR1 PRHDT and CDR2 FYEKMQ (reference sequence). The CDR3 totals 13 residues. This CDR3 is CASSLGTRMVLTF. CDR3 sequence (DNA): TGTGCCAGCAGCTTAGGAACCCGGATGGTCCTGACTTTC.

The rearrangement links TRBV5-1 to TRBJ2-2, with 7 bases matching TRBD1. Germline CDR1 is SGHRS and CDR2 is YFSETQ. With 0 bases clipped from V and 0 bases from J, the junction kept 5 bases outside the gene matches. The CDR3 consists of 17 residues. The CDR3 bases are TGCGCCAGCAGCTTGGAAACCCAGGGGGCGAACACCGGGGAGCTGTTTTTT. As protein: CASSLETQGANTGELFF.

A remark on this clonotype: Sequence at one end of the junction differs from germline and may be a read error. The chain combines TRBV20-1 with TRBJ1-1; perhaps TRBD1 as D (6 bases). Germline assignment: CDR1 DFQATT and CDR2 SNEGSKA (reference sequence). This CDR3 region has 13 residues. The CDR3 here is CSARDHRDTEVFF. CDR3 nucleotide sequence: TGCAGTGCTAGAGATCACAGGGACACTGAAGTTTTCTTT.

V gene TRBV15 combines with J gene TRBJ2-3; 9 bases line up with TRBD1. The CDR3 consists of 15 residues. Looked up from germline, CDR1 is LNHNV and CDR2 is YYDKDF (reference sequence). Trimming removed 8 bases from V and 2 bases from J; junction bases left unmatched: 8. CDR3 in DNA: TGTGCCACCGGAAAGGACAGGGGATACACAGATACGCAGTATTTT. Amino acids: CATGKDRGYTDTQYF.

This chain uses TRBV9 with TRBJ2-1, with 8 bases aligning to TRBD2. The ends lost 7 bases at V and 7 bases at J; junction bases unmatched: 7. The germline V gene encodes CDR1 SGDLS and CDR2 YYNGEE. CDR3 length: 13 amino acids. Written as DNA, the CDR3 is TGTGCCAGCGCCGGGGGGGCTGTGAATGAGCAGTTCTTC. It encodes CASAGGAVNEQFF. Looking up the rest from reference TRBV9 and TRBJ2-1 gives the full variable domain: DSGVTQTPKHLITATGQRVTLRCSPRSGDLSVYWYQQSLDQGLQFLIQYYNGEERAKGNILERFSAQQFPDLHSELNLSSLELGDSALYFCASAGGAVNEQFFGPGTRLTVL.